This T cell receptor beta chain originates from a study of control samples from healthy donors and cancer patients. Germline V gene lookup returns CDR1 SNHLY and CDR2 FYNNEI. CDR3 size: 12 residues. V lost 8 bases to trimming and J lost 0 bases, with 7 bases between them. Data came from immunoSEQ multiplex PCR; TCRdb stores just in-frame clones and leaves some out. The sample lists roughly 160,000 clones, 96% seen once, with 1% in the top ten. The V and J genes are TRBV2 and TRBJ1-1; D remains ambiguous. The clonotype was recovered from a woman in her 30s in good health. Sequences were obtained from blood. CDR3 residues: CASGEMNTEAFF. CDR3 nucleotides: TGTGCCAGCGGGGAAATGAACACTGAAGCTTTCTTT.